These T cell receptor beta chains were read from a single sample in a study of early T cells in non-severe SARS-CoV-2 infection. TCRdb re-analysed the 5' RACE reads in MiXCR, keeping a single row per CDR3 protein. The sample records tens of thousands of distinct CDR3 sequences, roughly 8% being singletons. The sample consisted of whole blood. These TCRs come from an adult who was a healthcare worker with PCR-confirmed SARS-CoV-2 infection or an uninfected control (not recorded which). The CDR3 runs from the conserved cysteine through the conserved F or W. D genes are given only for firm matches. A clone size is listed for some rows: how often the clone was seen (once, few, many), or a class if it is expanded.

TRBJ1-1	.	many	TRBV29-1	TGCAGCGTTGAAGACAGGGGCACTGAAGCTTTCTTT	CSVEDRGTEAFF
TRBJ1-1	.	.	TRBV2	TGTGCCACCCAGCCGACGAGGGGCACTGAAGCTTTCTTT	CATQPTRGTEAFF
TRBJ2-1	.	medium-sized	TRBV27	TGTGCCAGCACGGGAGAGGGACGCAATGAGCAGTTCTTC	CASTGEGRNEQFF
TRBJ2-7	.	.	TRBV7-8	TGTGCCAGCAGCTCCCCCTCCTACGAGCAGTACTTC	CASSSPSYEQYF
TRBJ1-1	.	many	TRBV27	TGTGCCAGCAGTTTATCTTACGGGGACCAAGCTTTCTTT	CASSLSYGDQAFF
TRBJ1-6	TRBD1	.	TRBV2	TGTGCCAGCGGAATGGGACAGGGCGCTAGTTCACCCCTCCACTTT	CASGMGQGASSPLHF
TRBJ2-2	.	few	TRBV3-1	TGTGCCAGCAGCCCCCCGGGAGCCAAGGACGGGGAGCTGTTTTTT	CASSPPGAKDGELFF
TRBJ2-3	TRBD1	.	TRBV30	TGTGCCTGGGGACCGGGACAGGGGGTGAATACGCAGTATTTT	CAWGPGQGVNTQYF
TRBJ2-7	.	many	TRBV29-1	TGCAGCGTTGAGGATAGCGGCCGGACATTCGCCTTC	CSVEDSGRTFAF
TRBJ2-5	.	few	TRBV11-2	TGTGCCAGCACCCATCGTACAGGACAAGAGACCCAGTACTTC	CASTHRTGQETQYF
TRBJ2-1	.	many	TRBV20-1	TGCAGTGCTAGAGCCTTTGGGCAGGACGATCGTGGCTACAATGAGCAGTTCTTC	CSARAFGQDDRGYNEQFF
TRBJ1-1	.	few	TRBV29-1	TGCAGCGTTGGTCTTTGGGGCTTGGACACTGAAGCTTTCTTT	CSVGLWGLDTEAFF
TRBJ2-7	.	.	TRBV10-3	TGTGCCATCAGTGGAGGTCCCTTGTCAGGGGAAGGCGAGCAGTACTTC	CAISGGPLSGEGEQYF
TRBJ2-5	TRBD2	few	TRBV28	TGTGCCAGCAGTTTATTAGCGGGAGGGCGAGAGACCCAGTACTTC	CASSLLAGGRETQYF
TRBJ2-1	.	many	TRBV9	TGTGCCAGCAGCACATCTCCCTCCTACAATGAGCAGTTCTTC	CASSTSPSYNEQFF
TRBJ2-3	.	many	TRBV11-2	TGTGCCACCGGGCTGGGGAGCACAGATACGCAGTATTTT	CATGLGSTDTQYF
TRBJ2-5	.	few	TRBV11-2	TGTGCCAGCAGCTTAGAGGAGACCCAGTACTTC	CASSLEETQYF
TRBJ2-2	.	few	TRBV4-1	TGCGCCAGCAGCACGGGGACGGCTAATCAGAACACCGGGGAGCTGTTTTTT	CASSTGTANQNTGELFF
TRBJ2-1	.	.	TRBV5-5	TGTGCCAGCAGCTTGGGGACCGTAGGTAATGAGCAGTTCTTC	CASSLGTVGNEQFF
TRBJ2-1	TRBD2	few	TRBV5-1	TGCGCCAGCAGCTTGGTAGCGGGGTTTTACAATGAGCAGTTCTTC	CASSLVAGFYNEQFF
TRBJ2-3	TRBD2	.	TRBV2	TGTGCCAGCGCGGCGGGGGGGCCTGTAGATACGCAGTATTTT	CASAAGGPVDTQYF
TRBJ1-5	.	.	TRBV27	TGTGCCAGCAGCCAGGAGGGTACGCGCAATCAGCCCCAGCATTTT	CASSQEGTRNQPQHF
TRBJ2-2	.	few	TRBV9	TGTGCCAGCAGCGTAGCCTCGAGACAGACCGGGGAGCTGTTTTTT	CASSVASRQTGELFF
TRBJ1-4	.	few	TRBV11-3	TGTGCCTTACCCCCCCAGGCAACTAATGAAAAACTGTTTTTT	CALPPQATNEKLFF
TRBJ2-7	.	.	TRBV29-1	TGCAGCGTTGAATTGGGAGGGGGCTACGAGCAGTACTTC	CSVELGGGYEQYF
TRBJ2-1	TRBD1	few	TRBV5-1	TGCGCCAGCAGCGCGCCGGGACAGAGAGCCTACAATGAGCAGTTCTTC	CASSAPGQRAYNEQFF
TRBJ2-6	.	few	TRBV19	TGTGCCAGTAGTATTGGCAGGGAACATACTGGCGCTGGGGCCAACGTCCTGACTTTC	CASSIGREHTGAGANVLTF
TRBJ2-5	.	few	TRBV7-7	TGTGCTAGCAGCTTTGGGAGGACAGGCCAAGAGACCCAGTACTTC	CASSFGRTGQETQYF